The 27 T cell receptor beta chains presented below share a single source sample, sequenced in a study of cytomegalovirus exposure and HLA in healthy donors. 13 Jbeta primers and 60 Vbeta primers were used for the PCR. TCRdb's copy holds only in-frame clones and misses some; the assay was immunoSEQ multiplex PCR. The data hold some 140,000 clones, with approximately 80% observed a single time. The sequenced material came from PBMCs. All receptors come from a woman aged 35 to 49 in good health and CMV-seropositive.

The chain carries TRBV20-1 and TRBJ1-3; D not resolved. The CDR3 covers 11 residues. Germline V gene lookup returns CDR1 DFQATT and CDR2 SNEGSKA (reference sequence). The ends were cut back, 6 bases at V and 0 bases at J, with 3 bases in the middle. CDR3 in amino acids: CSAASGNTIYF. In DNA form, the CDR3 reads TGCAGTGCAGCCTCTGGAAACACCATATATTTT.

This chain joins TRBV6-5 and TRBJ2-1, with 7 positions matching TRBD1. CDR3 size: 15 residues. Germline V gene data show CDR1 as MNHEY and CDR2 as SVGAGI. After removal of 3 bases from V and 4 bases from J, the junction contained 6 bases not matched to a gene. The CDR3 is CASSYRTGGYNEQFF. For the CDR3, the DNA is TGTGCCAGCAGTTATAGGACAGGAGGATACAATGAGCAGTTCTTC.

The V and J genes are TRBV28 and TRBJ2-5, with D tentatively TRBD2 (7 bases). From germline, CDR1 is MDHEN and CDR2 SYDVKM. The V and J ends lost 7 bases and 2 bases respectively, with 17 bases between them. This CDR3 has 15 residues. The CDR3 nucleotides read TGTGCCAGCAACCTCGGGGGGCTAGGTCAAGAGACCCAGTACTTC. It specifies CASNLGGLGQETQYF.

V is TRBV10-3 and J is TRBJ2-4; 9 bases line up with TRBD1. The CDR3 has 12 residues. V was clipped by 6 bases and J by 9 bases; unmatched bases: 3. In germline, CDR1 is ENHRY, CDR2 SYGVKD. In nucleotides, the CDR3 is TGTGCCATCAGGGGGACAGGGAGCATTCAGTACTTC. Translated: CAIRGTGSIQYF.

CDR3: CASSRRQGASYNEQFF. CDR3 DNA sequence: TGTGCCAGCAGCAGGAGACAGGGGGCCTCCTACAATGAGCAGTTCTTC. V is TRBV5-4 and J is TRBJ2-1; 10 positions agree with TRBD1. The V gene's germline CDR1 is SGHNT and CDR2 YYREEE (reference sequence). Germline trimming cut 4 bases from V and 0 bases from J; bases unmatched to any gene: 4. This CDR3 contains 16 residues.

CDR3: CASSTRGETDTQYF. CDR3 bases: TGTGCCAGCAGTACACGGGGGGAAACAGATACGCAGTATTTT. The chain has TRBV6-6 and TRBJ2-3, with TRBD2 identical over 7 bases. The germline gives CDR1 MNHNY, CDR2 SVGAGI (reference sequence). The CDR3 spans 14 residues. V shed 5 bases, J shed 3 bases, and the junction held 5 bases outside the gene matches.

The chain uses TRBV30 and TRBJ2-3; D is possibly TRBD2 (5 bases). V was clipped by 0 bases and J by 2 bases, with 9 bases between them. Germline V CDR1 and CDR2: GTSNPN, SVGIG (reference sequence). The CDR3 spans 14 residues. The DNA for the CDR3 is TGTGCCTGGAGTGTAAGCGGTTACACAGATACGCAGTATTTT. Translating gives CAWSVSGYTDTQYF.

This clone was detected only a few times. In the same sample, other DNA sequences code for this CDR3. V usage is TRBV18 and J usage is TRBJ2-7; D remains unclear. V shed 0 bases and J shed 1 base, with 7 bases lying between them. The germline CDR1 and CDR2 sequences are KGHSH and LQKENI. This CDR3 has 14 amino acids. CDR3 in amino acids: CASSPPSGSYEQYF. DNA for the CDR3: TGTGCCAGCTCACCACCGTCGGGTTCCTACGAGCAGTACTTC.

This chain connects TRBV9 to TRBJ2-5; TRBD1 aligns across 11 bases. The J call is in doubt because the DNA end fits TRBJ2-7 better. Germline CDR1 and CDR2: SGDLS and YYNGEE. This CDR3 is built from 15 residues. DNA of the CDR3: TGTGCCAGCAGCGTAGGCGGGACAGGGGGGGTCGAGCAGTACTTC. Its translation is CASSVGGTGGVEQYF.

This chain uses TRBV5-1 with TRBJ2-2; possibly TRBD2 for D (7 bases). The CDR3 has 15 amino acids. Per the germline V gene, CDR1 is SGHRS and CDR2 is YFSETQ. V was pared by 1 base and J by 7 bases, with 14 bases between. The CDR3 DNA sequence: TGCGCCAGCAGCTTGACGGCGGGGGCTCACGGGGAGCTGTTTTTT. Amino acids: CASSLTAGAHGELFF.

This clone was found once. The chain uses TRBV27 and TRBJ2-7, with D perhaps matching TRBD1 (5 bases). Germline CDR1 and CDR2: MNHEY and SMNVEV (reference sequence). This CDR3 spans 13 amino acids. V lost 6 bases and J lost 0, with 9 bases in between. In nucleotides, the CDR3 is TGTGCCAGCAGACGGCAGGGCTCCTACGAGCAGTACTTC. This sequence encodes CASRRQGSYEQYF.

The chain combines TRBV11-2 with TRBJ1-2, with a tentative D call TRBD1 (5 bases). Germline V gene sequence: CDR1 SGHAT, CDR2 FQNNGV. V shed 5 bases and J shed 0 bases, with 13 bases lying between them. The CDR3 runs 15 residues. The CDR3: CASSTLRATNYGYTF. In DNA, the CDR3 is TGTGCCAGCAGCACCCTCAGGGCCACTAACTATGGCTACACCTTC.

This clone occurred once. The CDR3 DNA follows: TGTGCCAGCAGCTTCGGCTGGTGGCGGGAGGGCCGCGGCACCGGGGAGCTGTTTTTT. Amino acid sequence: CASSFGWWREGRGTGELFF. The rearrangement uses TRBV5-6 and TRBJ2-2; TRBD2 aligns across 9 bases. Germline loops: CDR1 SGHDT, CDR2 YYEEEE. The CDR3 has 19 residues. The junction had 15 bases not matched to a gene; V was cut back by 2 bases and J by 4 bases.

This chain links TRBV10-2 with TRBJ1-1; the match to TRBD1 covers 8 bases. After removal of 4 bases from V and 1 base from J, the junction contained 8 bases not matched to a gene. Germline V gene lookup returns CDR1 WSHSY and CDR2 SAAADI. This CDR3 is built from 16 residues. Here the CDR3 DNA reads TGCGCCAGCAGTGGCAGGGGGCTGATTGAGAACACTGAAGCTTTCTTT. This codes for CASSGRGLIENTEAFF.

This sequence joins TRBV6-1 and TRBJ1-5; D may be TRBD1 (5 bases). Trimming took 0 bases from V and 7 from J, leaving 16 bases between them. There are 16 residues in the CDR3. Per the germline V gene, CDR1 is MNHNS and CDR2 is SASEGT. CDR3 sequence reads: CASSEAQLTGGQPQHF. Here the CDR3 DNA reads TGTGCCAGCAGTGAAGCCCAACTAACAGGCGGACAGCCCCAGCATTTT.

The chain combines TRBV29-1 with TRBJ2-5, with D unresolved. The length of the CDR3 is 13 residues. Germline V gene data show CDR1 as SQVTM and CDR2 as ANQGSEA. Trimming left V 4 bases short and J 1 base short, with 10 bases between. The CDR3 region is CSVVRTVQETQYF. CDR3 sequence (DNA): TGCAGCGTTGTGAGAACAGTCCAAGAGACCCAGTACTTC.

The CDR3 sequence: CASSRGQGNPRQYF. The CDR3 DNA sequence: TGTGCCAGCAGCCGTGGACAGGGTAATCCTCGGCAGTACTTC. The chain is built from TRBV7-9 and TRBJ2-5; 8 bases line up with TRBD1. Germline assignment: CDR1 SEHNR and CDR2 FQNEAQ (reference sequence). J lost 11 bases, V lost 5 bases, and 13 bases had no gene match. The CDR3 runs 14 residues.

The chain combines TRBV18 with TRBJ1-5; no reliable D call. The CDR3 is 15 residues long. Germline V lookup: CDR1 KGHSH, CDR2 LQKENI. V was pared by 1 base and J by 0 bases, with 7 bases between. CDR3 in amino acids: CASSPRRGSNQPQHF. The DNA for the CDR3 is TGTGCCAGCTCACCACGACGGGGTAGCAATCAGCCCCAGCATTTT.

The rearrangement joins TRBV6-5 to TRBJ1-1, with 7 bases identical to TRBD1. CDR3 length equals 14 residues. V dropped 5 bases and J dropped 3; count of bases not matched to a gene: 6. The germline V gene encodes CDR1 MNHEY and CDR2 SVGAGI. The CDR3 loop is CASSAHRGDTEAFF. The DNA of the CDR3 is TGTGCCAGCAGTGCCCACAGGGGTGACACTGAAGCTTTCTTT.

The chain recombines TRBV30 with TRBJ2-2, with D unresolved. In germline, CDR1 is GTSNPN, CDR2 SVGIG (reference sequence). The V end was cut by 1 base, the J end by 4 bases, with 10 bases between. The CDR3 contains 14 residues. The CDR3 coding sequence is TGTGCCTGGAGTGGTCCGGGTGGCACCGGGGAGCTGTTTTTT. Protein product: CAWSGPGGTGELFF.

The J gene is TRBJ2-2, the V gene TRBV2; 9 nucleotides align to TRBD1. Looked up from germline, CDR1 is SNHLY and CDR2 is FYNNEI. Losses at the gene ends were 8 bases for V and 2 bases for J; bases not matched to a gene: 3. The CDR3 runs to 14 residues. For the CDR3, the DNA is TGTGCCAGCTTACAGGGGGCCAACACCGGGGAGCTGTTTTTT. This sequence encodes CASLQGANTGELFF.

This clone was found a few times. The rearrangement joins TRBV6-1 to TRBJ1-2; 9 bases are a match to TRBD1. CDR1 MNHNS and CDR2 SASEGT come from the germline V gene. The length of the CDR3 is 14 residues. V was pared by 4 bases and J by 2 bases, with 2 bases of the junction left unmatched. In nucleotides, the CDR3 is TGTGCCAGCAGTGCTGGGACAGGGAACTATGGCTACACCTTC. It encodes CASSAGTGNYGYTF.

The rearrangement links TRBV2 to TRBJ2-3; no clear D. Per germline, CDR1 SNHLY and CDR2 FYNNEI. The CDR3 has 14 residues. Trimming took 6 bases from V and 8 from J, leaving 18 bases between them. CDR3 coding DNA: TGTGCCAGCAGCAAAGTTATTAGCCCCGTTACGCAGTATTTT. This encodes CASSKVISPVTQYF.

The sample holds a few counts of this clone. The V call is TRBV7-9, the J call TRBJ2-1; D is uncertain. Deletions cut 3 bases from V and 5 bases from J, with 8 bases between. Germline V gives CDR1 SEHNR, CDR2 FQNEAQ (reference sequence). CDR3 size: 13 residues. Written as DNA, the CDR3 is TGTGCCAGCAGCTTCGGCGGTCACAATGAGCAGTTCTTC. Residues: CASSFGGHNEQFF.

The chain joins TRBV27 to TRBJ1-1; the D gene is possibly TRBD1 (5 bases). The germline gives CDR1 MNHEY, CDR2 SMNVEV (reference sequence). Trimming stripped 7 bases from V and 4 bases from J, with 10 bases between. The CDR3 has 12 residues. The CDR3 DNA reads TGTGCCAGCATGGGGGGACGCACTGAAGCTTTCTTT. It is translated as CASMGGRTEAFF.

J is TRBJ2-5 and V is TRBV27, with a weak D call TRBD2 (5 bases). Germline V CDR1 and CDR2: MNHEY, SMNVEV (reference sequence). The CDR3 spans 16 residues. V lost 5 bases and J lost 5, with 21 bases in between. The CDR3 sequence: CASSPSRGTGLETQYF. The DNA for the CDR3 is TGTGCCAGCAGTCCATCCCGGGGAACCGGATTGGAGACCCAGTACTTC.

As for this clone: A junction boundary mismatches the germline segment, possibly from a read error. The rearrangement links TRBV14 to TRBJ2-1; 14 bases match TRBD2. The germline V gene has CDR1 SGHDN and CDR2 FVKESK. The CDR3 runs to 15 residues. CDR3 DNA: TGTGCCAGCAGCCTGACTAGCGGGAGGGCCGGTGAGCAATTCTTC. This codes for CASSLTSGRAGEQFF.